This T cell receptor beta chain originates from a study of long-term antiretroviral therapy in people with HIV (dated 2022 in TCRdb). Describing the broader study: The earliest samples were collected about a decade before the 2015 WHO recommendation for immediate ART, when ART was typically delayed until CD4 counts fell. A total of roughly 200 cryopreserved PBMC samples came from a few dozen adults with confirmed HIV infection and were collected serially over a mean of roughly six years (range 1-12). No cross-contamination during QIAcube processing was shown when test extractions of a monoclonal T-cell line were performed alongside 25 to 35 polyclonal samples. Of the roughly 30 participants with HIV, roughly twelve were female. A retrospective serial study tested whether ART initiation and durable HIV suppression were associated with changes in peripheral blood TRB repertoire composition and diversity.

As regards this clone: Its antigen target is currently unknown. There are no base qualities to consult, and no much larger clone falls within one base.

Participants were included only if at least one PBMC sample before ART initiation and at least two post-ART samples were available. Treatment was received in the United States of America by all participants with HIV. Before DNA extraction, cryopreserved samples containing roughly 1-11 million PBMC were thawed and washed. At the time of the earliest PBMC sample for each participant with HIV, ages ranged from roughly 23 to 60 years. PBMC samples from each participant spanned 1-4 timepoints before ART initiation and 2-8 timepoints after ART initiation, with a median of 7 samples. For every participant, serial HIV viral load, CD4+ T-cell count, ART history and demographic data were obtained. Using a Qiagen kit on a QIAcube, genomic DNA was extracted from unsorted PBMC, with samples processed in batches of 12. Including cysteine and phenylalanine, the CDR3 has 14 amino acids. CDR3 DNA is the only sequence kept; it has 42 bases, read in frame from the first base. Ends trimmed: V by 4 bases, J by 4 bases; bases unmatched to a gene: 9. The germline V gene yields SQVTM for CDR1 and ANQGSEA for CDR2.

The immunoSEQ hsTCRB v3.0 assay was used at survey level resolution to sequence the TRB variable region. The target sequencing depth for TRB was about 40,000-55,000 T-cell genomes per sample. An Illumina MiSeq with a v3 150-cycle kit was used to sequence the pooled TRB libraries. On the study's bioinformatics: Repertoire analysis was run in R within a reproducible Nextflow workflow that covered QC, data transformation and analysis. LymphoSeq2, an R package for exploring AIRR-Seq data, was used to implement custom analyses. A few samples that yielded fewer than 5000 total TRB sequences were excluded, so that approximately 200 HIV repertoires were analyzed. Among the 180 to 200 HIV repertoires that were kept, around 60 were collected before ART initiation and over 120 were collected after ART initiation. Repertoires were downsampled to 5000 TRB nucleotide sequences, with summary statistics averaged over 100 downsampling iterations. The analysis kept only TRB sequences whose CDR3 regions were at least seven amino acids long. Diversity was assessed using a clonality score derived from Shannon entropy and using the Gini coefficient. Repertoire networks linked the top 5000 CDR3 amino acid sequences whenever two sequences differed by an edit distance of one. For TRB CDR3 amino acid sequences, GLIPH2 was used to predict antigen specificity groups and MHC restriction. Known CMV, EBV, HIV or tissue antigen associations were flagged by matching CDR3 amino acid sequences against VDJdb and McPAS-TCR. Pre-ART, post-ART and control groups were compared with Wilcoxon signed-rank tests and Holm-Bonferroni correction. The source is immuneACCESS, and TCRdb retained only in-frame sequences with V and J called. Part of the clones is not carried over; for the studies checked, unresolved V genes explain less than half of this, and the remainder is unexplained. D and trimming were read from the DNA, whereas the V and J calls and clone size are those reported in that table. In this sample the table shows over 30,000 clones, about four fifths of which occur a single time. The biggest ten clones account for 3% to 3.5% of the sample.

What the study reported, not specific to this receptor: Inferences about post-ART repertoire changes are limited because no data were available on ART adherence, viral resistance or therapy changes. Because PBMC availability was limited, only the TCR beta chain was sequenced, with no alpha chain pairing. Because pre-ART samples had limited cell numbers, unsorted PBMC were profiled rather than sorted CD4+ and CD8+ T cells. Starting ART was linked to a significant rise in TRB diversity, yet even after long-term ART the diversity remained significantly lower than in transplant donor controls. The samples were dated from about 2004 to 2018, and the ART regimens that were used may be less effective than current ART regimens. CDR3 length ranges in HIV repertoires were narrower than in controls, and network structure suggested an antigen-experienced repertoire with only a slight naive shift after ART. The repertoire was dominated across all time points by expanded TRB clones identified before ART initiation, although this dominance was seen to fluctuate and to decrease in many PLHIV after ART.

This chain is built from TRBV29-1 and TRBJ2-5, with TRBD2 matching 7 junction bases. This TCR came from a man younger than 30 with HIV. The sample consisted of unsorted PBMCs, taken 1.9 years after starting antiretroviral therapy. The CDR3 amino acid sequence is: CSVGGGPWGETQYF. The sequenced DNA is TGCAGCGTTGGCGGGGGACCATGGGGAGAGACCCAGTACTTC.